This T cell receptor (beta chain) appears in the sequencing data of a study of blood T cell repertoires in COVID-19. Turning to the study itself: There were acute and convalescent COVID-19 samples, and they came from the United States, Italy and Spain. The analysed material was cDNA or gDNA that came from T cells, B-cell-depleted T cells, or PBMCs.

Recruitment covered 20 to 25 US areas and drew participants whose ages spanned roughly 18 to 89 years. Trimming took 2 bases from V and 6 from J, leaving 8 bases between them. CDR1 WNHNN and CDR2 SYGVQD come from the germline V gene (reference sequence). This CDR3 comprises 13 residues. Original handling: How many nucleated cells were present was estimated from reference gene primer amplification. Repertoires were generated with immunoSEQ multiplex PCR, while TCRdb's copy carries only in-frame clones and drops some. From that table come the V and J calls and clone size; the DNA was used to work out D and trimming. The table records 350,000 to 400,000 clones, 88% of them present only once. This clone has just one count.

This clonotype was sampled from a woman aged 18 to 35 who had recovered from COVID-19. The sample consisted of PBMCs or T cells enriched from blood (not recorded which). The rearrangement links TRBV10-1 to TRBJ1-5, with D unclear. The CDR3 reads CASSEGLGQPQHF. CDR3 in DNA: TGCGCCAGCAGTGAGGGGCTTGGTCAGCCCCAGCATTTT.